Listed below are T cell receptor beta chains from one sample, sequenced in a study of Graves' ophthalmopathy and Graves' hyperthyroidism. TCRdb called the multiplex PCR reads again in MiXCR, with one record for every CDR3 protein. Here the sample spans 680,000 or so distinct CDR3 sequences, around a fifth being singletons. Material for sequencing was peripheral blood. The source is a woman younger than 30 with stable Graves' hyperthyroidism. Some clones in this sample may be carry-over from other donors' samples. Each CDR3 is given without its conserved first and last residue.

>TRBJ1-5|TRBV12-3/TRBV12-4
ASTLSNQPQH
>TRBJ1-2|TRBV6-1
ASSQVPDPAGGNGYT
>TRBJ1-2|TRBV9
ASSPSLPARNYGYT
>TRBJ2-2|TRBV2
ASSPDRGRAGELF
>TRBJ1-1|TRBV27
ASSLSRQGTTEAF
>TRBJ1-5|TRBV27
ASRSGVMNQPQH
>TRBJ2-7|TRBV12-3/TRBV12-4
ASSPFRGGTISYEQY
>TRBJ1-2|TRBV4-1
ASSQRGGVIYGYT
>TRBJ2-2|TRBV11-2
ASSFQGNGELF
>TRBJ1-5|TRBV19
ASSIGGAGLNQPQH
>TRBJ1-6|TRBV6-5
ASSSATGTYNSPLH
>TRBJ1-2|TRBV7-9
ASTPANGQWGGYT
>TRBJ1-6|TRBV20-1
SAGQGAMDNSPLH
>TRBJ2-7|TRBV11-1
ASSDDRAGEQY
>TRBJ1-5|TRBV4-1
ASSQAGTGGNNQPQH
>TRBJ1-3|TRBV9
ASSLTDHSGNTIY
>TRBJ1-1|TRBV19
ASSTTLNSGEAF
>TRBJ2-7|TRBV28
ASSLSIRDRTSYEQY
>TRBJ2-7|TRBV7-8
ASSKILAGGPHEQY
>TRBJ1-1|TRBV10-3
AITKDRLDAEAF
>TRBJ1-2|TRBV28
ASSPGKGNYGYT
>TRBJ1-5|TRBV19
ASSIGQLNQPQH
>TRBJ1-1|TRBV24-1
ATSDPMNTEAF
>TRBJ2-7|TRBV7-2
ASSLRATGDEQY
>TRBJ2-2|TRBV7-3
ASSLQSGTGELF
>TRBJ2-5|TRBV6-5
ASRVVGEETQY
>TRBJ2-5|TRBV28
ASKGWQAETQY
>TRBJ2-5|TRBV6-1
ASSDTTGQETQY
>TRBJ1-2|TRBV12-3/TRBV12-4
ASSSELGYT
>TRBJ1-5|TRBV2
ASTLGRDDQPQH
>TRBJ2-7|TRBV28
ASSLSGQIYEQY
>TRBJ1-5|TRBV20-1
SARDQRPLQPQH
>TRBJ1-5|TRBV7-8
ASSTERETQPQH
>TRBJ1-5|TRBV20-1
SARPGQGNQPQH
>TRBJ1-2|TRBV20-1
SARDAPKDRGFRGYT
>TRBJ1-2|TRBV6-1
ASSGGVGYGYT
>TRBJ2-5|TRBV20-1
GVVGGVGTQY
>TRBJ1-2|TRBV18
ASSPVYSGGASYGYT
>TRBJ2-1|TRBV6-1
ASSKGSIVLYSYNEQF
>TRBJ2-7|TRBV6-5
ASSYPRGTDYEQY
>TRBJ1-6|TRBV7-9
ASSSPNAYNSPLH
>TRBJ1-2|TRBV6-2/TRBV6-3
ASSRHGDSNYGYT
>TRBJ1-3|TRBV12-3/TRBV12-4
ASSPSRAGNTIY
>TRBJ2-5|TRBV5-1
ASSFGSKMGTQY
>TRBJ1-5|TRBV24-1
ATSDTGTGYNQPQH